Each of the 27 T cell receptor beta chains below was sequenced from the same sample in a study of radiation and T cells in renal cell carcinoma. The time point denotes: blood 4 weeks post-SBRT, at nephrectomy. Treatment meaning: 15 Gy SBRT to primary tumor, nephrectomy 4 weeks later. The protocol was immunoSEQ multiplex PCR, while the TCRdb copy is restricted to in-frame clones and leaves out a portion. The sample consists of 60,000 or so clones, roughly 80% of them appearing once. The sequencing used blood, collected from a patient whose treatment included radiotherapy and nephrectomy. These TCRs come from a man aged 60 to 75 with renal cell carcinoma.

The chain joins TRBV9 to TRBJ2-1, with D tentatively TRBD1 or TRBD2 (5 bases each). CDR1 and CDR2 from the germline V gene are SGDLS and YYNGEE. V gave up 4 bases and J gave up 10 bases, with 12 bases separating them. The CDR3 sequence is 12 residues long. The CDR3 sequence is CASSSGPAEQFF. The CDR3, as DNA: TGTGCCAGCAGCTCGGGACCCGCAGAGCAGTTCTTC.

CDR3 in DNA: TGTGCCAGCAGTGAAGCATACGACACCATTCAGCCCCAGCATTTT. Its translation is CASSEAYDTIQPQHF. The chain couples TRBV6-1 to TRBJ1-5, with D hard to call. Germline values: CDR1 MNHNS, CDR2 SASEGT. This CDR3 is built from 15 residues. Deletions cut 0 bases from V and 6 bases from J, with 12 bases between.

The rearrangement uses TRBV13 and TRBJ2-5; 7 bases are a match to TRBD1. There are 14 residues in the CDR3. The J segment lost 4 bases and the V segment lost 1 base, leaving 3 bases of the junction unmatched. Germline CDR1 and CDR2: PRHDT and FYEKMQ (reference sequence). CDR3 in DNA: TGTGCCAGCAGCTTAGCTGGGACAGTAGAGACCCAGTACTTC. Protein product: CASSLAGTVETQYF.

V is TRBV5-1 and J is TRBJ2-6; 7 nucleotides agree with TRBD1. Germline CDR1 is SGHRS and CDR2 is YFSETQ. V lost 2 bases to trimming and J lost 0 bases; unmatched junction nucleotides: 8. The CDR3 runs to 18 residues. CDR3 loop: CASSFQGQQSSGANVLTF. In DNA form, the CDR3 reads TGCGCCAGCAGCTTCCAGGGACAGCAAAGCTCTGGGGCCAACGTCCTGACTTTC.

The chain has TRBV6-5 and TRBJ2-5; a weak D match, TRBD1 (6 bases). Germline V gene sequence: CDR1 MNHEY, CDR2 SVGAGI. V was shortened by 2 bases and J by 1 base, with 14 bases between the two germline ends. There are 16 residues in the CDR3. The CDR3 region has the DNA TGTGCCAGCAGTTACCCTAAGAGGACAGCCCAAGAGACCCAGTACTTC. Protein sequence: CASSYPKRTAQETQYF.

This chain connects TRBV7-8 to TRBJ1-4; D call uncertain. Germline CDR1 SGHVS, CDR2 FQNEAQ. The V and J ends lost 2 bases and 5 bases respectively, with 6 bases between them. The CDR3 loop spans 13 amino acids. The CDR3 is CASSLLGNEKLFF. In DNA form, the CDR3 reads TGTGCCAGCAGCTTACTGGGGAATGAAAAACTGTTTTTT.

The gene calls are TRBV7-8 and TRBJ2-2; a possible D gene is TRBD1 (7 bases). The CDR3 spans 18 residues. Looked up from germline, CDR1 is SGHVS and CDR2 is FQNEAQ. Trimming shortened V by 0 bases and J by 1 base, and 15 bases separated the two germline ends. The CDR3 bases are TGTGCCAGCAGCTTAGCGACCCGGAGGGACAGGAACACCGGGGAGCTGTTTTTT. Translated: CASSLATRRDRNTGELFF. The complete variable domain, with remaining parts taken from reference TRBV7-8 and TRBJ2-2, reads GAGVSQSPRYKVAKRGQDVALRCDPISGHVSLFWYQQALGQGPEFLTYFQNEAQLDKSGLPSDRFFAERPEGSVSTLKIQRTQQEDSAVYLCASSLATRRDRNTGELFFGEGSRLTVL.

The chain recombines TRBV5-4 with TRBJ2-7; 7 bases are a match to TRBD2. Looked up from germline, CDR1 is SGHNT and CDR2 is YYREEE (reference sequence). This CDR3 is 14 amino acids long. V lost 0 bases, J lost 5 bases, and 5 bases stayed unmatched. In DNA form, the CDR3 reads TGTGCCAGCAGCTTGGGCTGGGGAGGGGACGAGCAGTACTTC. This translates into CASSLGWGGDEQYF. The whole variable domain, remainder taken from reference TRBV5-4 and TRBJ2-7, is ETGVTQSPTHLIKTRGQQVTLRCSSQSGHNTVSWYQQALGQGPQFIFQYYREEENGRGNFPPRFSGLQFPNYSSELNVNALELDDSALYLCASSLGWGGDEQYFGPGTRLTVT.

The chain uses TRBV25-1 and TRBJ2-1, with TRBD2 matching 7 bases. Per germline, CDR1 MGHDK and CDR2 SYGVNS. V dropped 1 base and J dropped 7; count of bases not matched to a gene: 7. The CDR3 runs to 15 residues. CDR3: CASSELAGVANEQFF. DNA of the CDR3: TGTGCCAGCAGTGAATTGGCGGGAGTCGCGAATGAGCAGTTCTTC.

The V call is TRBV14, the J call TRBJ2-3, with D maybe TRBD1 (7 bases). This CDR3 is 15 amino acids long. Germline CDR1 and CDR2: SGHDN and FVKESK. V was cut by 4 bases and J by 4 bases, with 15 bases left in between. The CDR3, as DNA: TGTGCCAGCAGCCCTCGACTAGGGGGCGCAGATACGCAGTATTTT. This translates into CASSPRLGGADTQYF.

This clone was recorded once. The CDR3 region has the DNA TGTGCCAGCAGCCCGGCCCTCCAGGCGTCCTACGAGCAGTACTTC. Its translation: CASSPALQASYEQYF. The rearrangement uses TRBV5-6 and TRBJ2-7; D unclear. Trimming cost V 4 bases and J 1 base, with 15 bases left between them. The V gene's germline CDR1 is SGHDT and CDR2 YYEEEE. The CDR3 has 15 amino acids.

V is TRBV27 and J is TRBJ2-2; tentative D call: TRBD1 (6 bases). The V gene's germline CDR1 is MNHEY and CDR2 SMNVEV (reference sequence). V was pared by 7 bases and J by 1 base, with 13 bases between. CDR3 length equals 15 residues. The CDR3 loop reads CASTSQTGNTGELFF. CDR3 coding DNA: TGTGCCAGCACTTCTCAGACAGGGAACACCGGGGAGCTGTTTTTT.

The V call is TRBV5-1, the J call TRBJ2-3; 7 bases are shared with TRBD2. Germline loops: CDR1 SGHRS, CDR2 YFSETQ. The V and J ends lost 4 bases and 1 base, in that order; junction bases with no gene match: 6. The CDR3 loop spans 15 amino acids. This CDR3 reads CASSVGLAGTDTQYF. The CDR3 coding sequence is TGCGCCAGCAGCGTTGGTCTAGCGGGCACAGATACGCAGTATTTT.

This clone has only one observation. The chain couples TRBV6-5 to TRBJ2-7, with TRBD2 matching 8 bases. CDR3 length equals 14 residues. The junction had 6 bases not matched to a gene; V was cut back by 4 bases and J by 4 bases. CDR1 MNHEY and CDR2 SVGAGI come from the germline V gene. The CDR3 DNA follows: TGTGCCAGCAGTTGGGCCCGGGAGGGGTACGAGCAGTACGTC. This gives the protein CASSWAREGYEQYV.

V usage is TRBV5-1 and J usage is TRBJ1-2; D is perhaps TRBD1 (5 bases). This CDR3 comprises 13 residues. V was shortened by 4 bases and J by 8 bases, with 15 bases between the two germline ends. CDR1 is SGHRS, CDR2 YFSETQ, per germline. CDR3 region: CASSLGTSGGYTF. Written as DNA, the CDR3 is TGCGCCAGCAGCCTCGGGACCTCGGGGGGCTACACCTTC.

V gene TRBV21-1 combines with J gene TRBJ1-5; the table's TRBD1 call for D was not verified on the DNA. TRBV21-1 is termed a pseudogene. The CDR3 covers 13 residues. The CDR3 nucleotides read TGTGCCACCGAGAGGGACAGGAATCAGCCCCAGCATTTT. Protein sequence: CATERDRNQPQHF.

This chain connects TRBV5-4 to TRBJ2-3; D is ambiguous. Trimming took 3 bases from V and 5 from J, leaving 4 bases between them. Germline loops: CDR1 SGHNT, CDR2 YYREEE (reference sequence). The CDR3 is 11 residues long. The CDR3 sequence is CASSSEDTQYF. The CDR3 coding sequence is TGTGCCAGCAGCTCCGAAGATACGCAGTATTTT.

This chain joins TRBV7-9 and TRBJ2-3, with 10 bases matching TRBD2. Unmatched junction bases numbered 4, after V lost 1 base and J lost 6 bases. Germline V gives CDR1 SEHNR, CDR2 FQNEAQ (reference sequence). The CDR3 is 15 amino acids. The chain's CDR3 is CASSLVSSGGDTQYF. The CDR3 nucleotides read TGTGCCAGCAGCTTAGTGTCTAGCGGGGGTGATACGCAGTATTTT.

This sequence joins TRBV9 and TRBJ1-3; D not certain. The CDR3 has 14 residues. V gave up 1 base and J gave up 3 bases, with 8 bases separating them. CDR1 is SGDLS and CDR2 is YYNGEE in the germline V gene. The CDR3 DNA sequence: TGTGCCAGCAGCGTACAGGAAGGTGGAAACACCATATATTTT. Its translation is CASSVQEGGNTIYF. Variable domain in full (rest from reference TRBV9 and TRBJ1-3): DSGVTQTPKHLITATGQRVTLRCSPRSGDLSVYWYQQSLDQGLQFLIQYYNGEERAKGNILERFSAQQFPDLHSELNLSSLELGDSALYFCASSVQEGGNTIYFGEGSWLTVV.

The CDR3 DNA follows: TGTGCCAGTAGTGCCCGAGCTACAGGGGGCCGCAATGGCTACACCTTC. Translated, it gives CASSARATGGRNGYTF. The chain couples TRBV19 to TRBJ1-2, with 9 bases that match TRBD1. V shed 5 bases and J 6 bases; nucleotides not matched to a gene: 13. CDR3 length equals 16 residues. Germline V CDR1 and CDR2: LNHDA, SQIVND (reference sequence).

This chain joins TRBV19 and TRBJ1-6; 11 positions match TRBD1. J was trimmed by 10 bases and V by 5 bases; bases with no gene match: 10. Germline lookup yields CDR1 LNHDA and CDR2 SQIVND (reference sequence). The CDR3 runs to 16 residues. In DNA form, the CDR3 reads TGTGCCAGTAGTGTCTCGGGGGGACAGGGGGACTCACCCCTCCACTTT. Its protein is CASSVSGGQGDSPLHF.

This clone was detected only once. The CDR3 region has the DNA TGTGCCAGCAGCTTCACCCTCGAGACCCAGTACTTC. It is translated as CASSFTLETQYF. J is TRBJ2-5 and V is TRBV11-2; D remains unclear. Germline CDR1 and CDR2: SGHAT and FQNNGV. The CDR3 covers 12 residues. V was cut by 3 bases and J by 5 bases, with 7 bases left in between.

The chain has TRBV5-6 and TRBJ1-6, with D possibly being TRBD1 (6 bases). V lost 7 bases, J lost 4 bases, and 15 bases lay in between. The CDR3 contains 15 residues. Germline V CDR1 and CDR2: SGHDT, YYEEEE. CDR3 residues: CASDTGRGYNSPLHF. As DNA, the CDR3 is TGTGCCAGCGATACAGGGCGAGGATATAATTCACCCCTCCACTTT.

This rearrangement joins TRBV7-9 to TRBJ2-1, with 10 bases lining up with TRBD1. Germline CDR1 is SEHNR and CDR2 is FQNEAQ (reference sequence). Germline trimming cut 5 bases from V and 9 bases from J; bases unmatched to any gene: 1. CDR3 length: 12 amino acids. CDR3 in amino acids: CASSGQGGEQFF. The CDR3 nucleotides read TGTGCCAGCAGCGGACAGGGGGGTGAGCAGTTCTTC.

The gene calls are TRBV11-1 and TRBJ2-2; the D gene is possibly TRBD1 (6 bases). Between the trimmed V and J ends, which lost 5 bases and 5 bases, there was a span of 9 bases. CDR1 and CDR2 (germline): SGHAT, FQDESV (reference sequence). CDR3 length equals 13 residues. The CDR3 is CASSVDRTGELFF. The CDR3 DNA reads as TGTGCCAGCAGCGTAGACAGGACCGGGGAGCTGTTTTTT.

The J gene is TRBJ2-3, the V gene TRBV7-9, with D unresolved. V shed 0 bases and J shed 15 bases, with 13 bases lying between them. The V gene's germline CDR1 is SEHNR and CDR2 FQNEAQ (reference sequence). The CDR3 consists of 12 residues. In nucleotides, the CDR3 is TGTGCCAGCAGCTTAGCGAGGAGCTTCCCTTATTTT. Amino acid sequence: CASSLARSFPYF. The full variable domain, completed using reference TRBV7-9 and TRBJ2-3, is DTGVSQNPRHKITKRGQNVTFRCDPISEHNRLYWYRQTLGQGPEFLTYFQNEAQLEKSRLLSDRFSAERPKGSFSTLEIQRTEQGDSAMYLCASSLARSFPYFGPGTRLTVL.

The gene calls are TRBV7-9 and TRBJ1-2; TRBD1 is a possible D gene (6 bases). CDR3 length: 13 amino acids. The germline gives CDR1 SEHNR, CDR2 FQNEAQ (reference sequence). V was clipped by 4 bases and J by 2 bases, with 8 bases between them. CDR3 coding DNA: TGTGCCAGCAGCTACGGACAGAACTATGGCTACACCTTC. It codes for CASSYGQNYGYTF.